The entry that follows covers one T cell receptor (beta chain) sequence. Antigen: not known. Sorted-subset replicate PCR reactions contained 150 to 200 ng DNA, corresponding to approximately 30,000 T cell genomes. The data were produced by immunoSEQ multiplex PCR, yet TCRdb's version contains in-frame clones alone and is incomplete. The data hold a few million clones, with roughly 95% observed a single time. This CDR3 is 15 amino acids long. Germline values: CDR1 LNHDA, CDR2 SQIVND (reference sequence). V lost 9 bases, J lost 3 bases, and 19 bases lay in between. This record comes from a study of shared clonotypes between healthy human individuals. Study results and caveats: Sampling included only blood; tissue repertoires likely differ. Sequencing depth was expected to affect clonotype sharing among donors. Sorted-subset sequencing, rarefaction showed, was incomplete despite large depth.

This receptor was identified in a man aged 18 to 29 in good health. The material sequenced was naive CD4+ T cells sorted from blood. Sample subset: CD45RA+ positively selected. The V gene is TRBV19, the J gene TRBJ2-3, with D possibly called TRBD1 or TRBD2 (6 bases each). CDR3: CASRIAERGTDTQYF. For the CDR3, the DNA is TGTGCCAGCAGGATAGCGGAGAGGGGGACAGATACGCAGTATTTT.